This is a list of T cell receptor beta chains from one sample in a study of cytomegalovirus exposure and HLA in healthy donors. TCRdb's copy holds only in-frame clones and misses some; the assay was immunoSEQ multiplex PCR. Across about 200,000 clones, the top ten clones capture over 0.75% of the sample. The source material was PBMCs. These receptors originate from a woman in her twenties or thirties in good health and CMV-seropositive. Both conserved end residues are part of each CDR3. Each record gives: V gene, CDR3 length, J gene, D gene, CDR3 DNA, CDR3 protein. The D gene is left open where the match is weak.

TRBV6-5	13	TRBJ1-2	.	TGTGCCAGCAGTTACGCCAGGGACTATGGCTACACCTTC	CASSYARDYGYTF
TRBV5-4	15	TRBJ2-5	TRBD1	TGTGCCAGCAGTTACCGGACAGGGGGAGGAGAGACCCAGTACTTC	CASSYRTGGGETQYF
TRBV30	18	TRBJ2-1	TRBD2	TGTGCCTGGAGTCCCGTGACGAGGGGAGGGCCGTCCTACAATGAGCAGTTCTTC	CAWSPVTRGGPSYNEQFF
TRBV7-2	15	TRBJ1-2	.	TGTGCCAGCAGCTTAGATGGGGGCTCCTTTTATGGCTACACCTTC	CASSLDGGSFYGYTF
TRBV5-1	11	TRBJ1-1	.	TGCGCCAGCAGCCAGGACACTGAAGCTTTCTTT	CASSQDTEAFF
TRBV7-2	18	TRBJ2-2	.	TGTGCCAGCAGCCCACGTAGACTAGGTTATTCTAACACCGGGGAGCTGTCTTTT	CASSPRRLGYSNTGELSF
TRBV30	14	TRBJ1-5	.	TGTGCCTGGAGTCGGGGACATTTCAATCAGCCCCAGCATTTT	CAWSRGHFNQPQHF
TRBV29-1	13	TRBJ1-5	TRBD1	TGCAGCGCTTTACAGGGGTTAAATCAGCCCCAGCATTTT	CSALQGLNQPQHF
TRBV7-2	14	TRBJ2-7	TRBD1	TGTGCCAGCAGCTCCTGGGACAGCGGCTACGAGCAGTACTTC	CASSSWDSGYEQYF
TRBV28	18	TRBJ2-1	TRBD1	TGTGCCAGCAGTCCGACGACAGGGGGCCCTTACAAAGCAGGAGAGCAGTTCTTC	CASSPTTGGPYKAGEQFF
TRBV5-1	19	TRBJ1-6	TRBD1	TGCGCCAGCAGCTTGCTCGGGACAGGGGCGGATTTGGGGAGTTCACCCCTCCACTTT	CASSLLGTGADLGSSPLHF
TRBV15	20	TRBJ1-6	TRBD1	TGTGCCACCAGCAGAGATTTCGGGACAGGGGAAGCTTCCTATAATTCACCCCTCCACTTT	CATSRDFGTGEASYNSPLHF
TRBV2	15	TRBJ2-7	TRBD2	TGTGCCAGCAGTGAAGCGGGGTCCGGGGGGGAGTGGCAGTACTTC	CASSEAGSGGEWQYF
TRBV5-1	14	TRBJ2-5	.	TGCGCCAGCAGCCCCCAGAGGGTAGAAGAGACCCAGTACTTC	CASSPQRVEETQYF
TRBV4-2	15	TRBJ2-3	.	TGTGCCAGCAGCCAAGAGCGGGGGCGCACAGATACGCAGTATTTT	CASSQERGRTDTQYF
TRBV23-1	14	TRBJ1-2	.	TGCGCCAGCAGTCAACGGCTAGCTAACTATGGCTACACCTTC	CASSQRLANYGYTF
TRBV5-1	14	TRBJ2-2	TRBD1	TGCGCCAGCAGCTCCGCGACAGGGACCGGGGAGCTGTTTTTT	CASSSATGTGELFF
TRBV27	16	TRBJ2-5	.	TGTGCCAGCAGACTTACCCCTTCAGGGAATTTGGGCCCCCAGTACTTC	CASRLTPSGNLGPQYF
TRBV27	15	TRBJ1-1	.	TGTGCCAGCAGTTTATCGGAGGGGTCGAACACTGAAGCTTTCTTT	CASSLSEGSNTEAFF
TRBV5-1	13	TRBJ1-2	.	TGCGCCAGCAGCTTGGCAGCGGGGGATGGCTACACCTTC	CASSLAAGDGYTF
TRBV7-8	14	TRBJ1-4	.	TGTGCCAGCAGCACCTCGCGGGGCTACGAAAAACTGTTTTTT	CASSTSRGYEKLFF
TRBV19	12	TRBJ1-2	TRBD1	TGTGCCAGCCTTGGACAGGGGTATGGCTACACCTTC	CASLGQGYGYTF
TRBV7-9	17	TRBJ1-4	TRBD1	TGTGCCAGCAGCTTAGTGACCGGGACAGGGATCAATGAAAAACTGTTTTTT	CASSLVTGTGINEKLFF
TRBV12-5	15	TRBJ2-2	.	TGTGCTAGTGGTTTGGGGGGAGGGAACACCGGGGAGCTGTTTTTT	CASGLGGGNTGELFF
TRBV5-6	15	TRBJ1-5	TRBD1	TGTGCCAGCAGCTTGTTGGGACAGGGGGATCAGCCCCAGCATTTT	CASSLLGQGDQPQHF
TRBV7-2	13	TRBJ2-7	.	TGTGCCAGCAGCTCCCAGGTTACCTACGAGCAGTACTTC	CASSSQVTYEQYF
TRBV11-2	16	TRBJ1-2	TRBD1	TGTGCCAGCAGCTTAGACCGTGGACAGGGTGGGGGTGGCTACACCTTC	CASSLDRGQGGGGYTF
TRBV5-1	13	TRBJ1-1	.	TGCGCCAGCAGCTTGGGGGGAGCCACTGAAGCTTTCTTT	CASSLGGATEAFF
TRBV7-2	15	TRBJ2-3	TRBD2	TGTGCCAGCAGCTTGGCTAGCGGGGGCAAGAGGACGCAGTATTTT	CASSLASGGKRTQYF
TRBV9	15	TRBJ1-4	TRBD1	TGTGCCAGCAGCACCCGGACAGGGACTAATGAAAAACTGTTTTTT	CASSTRTGTNEKLFF
TRBV2	13	TRBJ2-5	.	TGTGCCAGCAGTGATGGGCAGGGGAAGACCCAGTACTTC	CASSDGQGKTQYF
TRBV5-1	15	TRBJ2-1	.	TGCGCCAGCAGCATCGACGGGGGAGCCTACAATGAGCAGTTCTTC	CASSIDGGAYNEQFF
TRBV27	16	TRBJ1-5	.	TGTGCCAGCAGTAGAAGGGTCGGGGTTAGCAATCAGCCCCAGCATTTT	CASSRRVGVSNQPQHF
TRBV4-2	17	TRBJ2-3	.	TGTGCCAGCGGGATCTTACAGGGGCGGGGAGGTACAGATACGCAGTATTTT	CASGILQGRGGTDTQYF
TRBV11-2	16	TRBJ1-6	.	TGTGCCAGCAGCTTAGTTCAGGGACTTGGGAATTCACCCCTCCACTTT	CASSLVQGLGNSPLHF
TRBV9	14	TRBJ1-3	.	TGTGCCAGCAGCGAAGAGTCTTCTGGAAACACCATATATTTT	CASSEESSGNTIYF
TRBV2	17	TRBJ2-3	.	TGTGCCAGGAGGAACTCGGGACAAGGTGCCCTCACAGATACGCAGTATTTT	CARRNSGQGALTDTQYF
TRBV27	15	TRBJ2-2	.	TGTGCCAGCACGCGGGGACGATCGAACACCGGGGAGCTGTTTTTT	CASTRGRSNTGELFF
TRBV7-2	15	TRBJ1-6	.	TGTGCCAGCAGCACAATACAGGGTATCAATTCACCCCTCCACTTT	CASSTIQGINSPLHF
TRBV7-2	16	TRBJ2-1	TRBD2	TGTGCCAGCAGCTTGCACGGGACTAGCGGGATCAATGAGCAGTTCTTC	CASSLHGTSGINEQFF
TRBV6-5	11	TRBJ2-3	.	TGTGCCAGCGGCCACACAGATACGCAGTATTTT	CASGHTDTQYF
TRBV4-2	15	TRBJ1-6	.	TGTGCCAGCAGCCGGGACCCCCCGGGGGATTCACCCCTCCACTTT	CASSRDPPGDSPLHF
TRBV7-2	14	TRBJ2-1	TRBD2	TGTGCCAGCAGATTAGTAGCGGGGGAGGCTGAGCAGTTCTTC	CASRLVAGEAEQFF
TRBV5-1	15	TRBJ1-3	.	TGCGCCAGCAGCCACGAGACAATCTCTGGAAACACCATATATTTT	CASSHETISGNTIYF
TRBV11-2	14	TRBJ2-7	TRBD1	TGTGCCAGCAGCTTAGAGGGACAGGGGGACGAGCAGTACTTC	CASSLEGQGDEQYF
TRBV29-1	12	TRBJ2-5	TRBD1	TGCAGCGGAGACAGGGGCGAGCAGACCCAGTACTTC	CSGDRGEQTQYF
TRBV29-1	16	TRBJ1-5	TRBD1	TGCAGCGTAAGTTCAGATCCCGGGACAGGGGGACAGCCCCAGCATTTT	CSVSSDPGTGGQPQHF
TRBV6-1	15	TRBJ2-7	.	TGTGCCAGCAGTGAAGCGGCGGGGTTCTCCTACGAGCAGTACTTC	CASSEAAGFSYEQYF
TRBV2	13	TRBJ2-1	TRBD1	TGTGCCAGCAGTCCGGGACAGGTCCATGAGCAGTTCTTC	CASSPGQVHEQFF
TRBV30	14	TRBJ2-5	.	TGTGCCTGGAACTCAGGGGTATTACAAGAGACCCAGTACTTC	CAWNSGVLQETQYF
TRBV27	14	TRBJ2-7	TRBD2	TGTGCCAGCAGTTCGCTAGCGGGAGACCACGAGCAGTACTTC	CASSSLAGDHEQYF
TRBV4-1	13	TRBJ1-1	.	TGCGCCAGCAGCCTAGCAGAGAACACTGAAGCTTTCTTT	CASSLAENTEAFF
TRBV6-6	12	TRBJ1-4	.	TGTGCCAGCAGTAGGAGTAATGAGAAACTGTTTTTT	CASSRSNEKLFF